This T cell receptor (beta chain) was identified in a study of blood T cell repertoires in COVID-19. About the study: Sites across the United States, Italy and Spain contributed samples from acute and convalescent COVID-19. The cDNA or gDNA used as material had been derived from T cells, B-cell-depleted T cells, or PBMCs.

Original handling: Estimated nucleated cell counts came from reference gene primer amplification. The assay was immunoSEQ multiplex PCR, and TCRdb's table has in-frame clones only and misses some. Clone size and V and J calls were adopted from that table, with D and trimming inferred from the DNA. The repertoire has 200,000 to 250,000 clones, approximately 87% of them found once; the top ten carry roughly 5.8%. Germline CDR1 is DFQATT and CDR2 is SNEGSKA (reference sequence). The CDR3 totals 13 residues. The V and J ends lost 3 bases and 4 bases respectively, with 9 bases between them. The chain uses TRBV20-1 and TRBJ2-2, with TRBD2 as a possible D gene (5 bases). Sequenced: peripheral blood. This TCR was recovered from a man aged 60-69 years with acute or convalescent COVID-19. In DNA form, the CDR3 reads TGCAGTGCTAGTGGGAGCGGCACCGGGGAGCTGTTTTTT. Its translation is CSASGSGTGELFF.